Below, 20 T cell receptor beta chains from the same sample are listed, as sequenced in a study of CD8+ T cells in alopecia areata. RNA was extracted and reverse transcribed into cDNA as the sequencing template. Measured with immunoSEQ multiplex PCR; TCRdb has only the in-frame clones, and not every one. The sample contains about 140,000 clones, around 82% of which appear only once. As to treatment: oral pan-JAK inhibitor, 5-10 mg twice daily. The source was CD8+ T cells sorted from blood, collected at week 4, from a patient treated with tofacitinib. Source of these receptors: a human donor with alopecia areata.

This chain joins TRBV29-1 and TRBJ2-1, with D uncertain. Germline V gene sequence: CDR1 SQVTM, CDR2 ANQGSEA. The CDR3 totals 11 residues. V was cut by 4 bases and J by 9 bases, with 10 bases left in between. The CDR3 DNA reads as TGCAGCGTTGCCAAACGAGGTGAGCAGTTCTTC. Its protein product is CSVAKRGEQFF.

The V call is TRBV5-4, the J call TRBJ2-3; TRBD1 matches 7 bases. V shed 0 bases and J 8 bases; nucleotides not matched to a gene: 12. The CDR3 extends over 16 amino acids. Germline CDR1 SGHNT, CDR2 YYREEE (reference sequence). CDR3 in amino acids: CASSLARWPQGVTQYF. In DNA, the CDR3 is TGTGCCAGCAGCTTGGCCCGTTGGCCCCAGGGGGTTACGCAGTATTTT.

The chain employs TRBV29-1 and TRBJ2-3, with D possibly called TRBD1 or TRBD2 (5 bases each). Germline V lookup: CDR1 SQVTM, CDR2 ANQGSEA. The V gene lost 5 bases and the J gene lost 1 base, with 16 bases spanning the gap. The CDR3 has 15 amino acids. The CDR3 here is CSVSGTPSGTDTQYF. CDR3 bases: TGCAGCGTTTCCGGGACCCCATCAGGCACAGATACGCAGTATTTT.

The chain employs TRBV7-6 and TRBJ2-1, with TRBD2 identical over 11 bases. V shed 5 bases, J shed 8 bases, and the junction held 11 bases outside the gene matches. The CDR3 has 16 residues. Germline CDR1 SGHVS, CDR2 FNYEAQ. CDR3 amino acids: CASSTLDSGGAHEQFF. The CDR3 coding sequence is TGTGCCAGCAGCACTCTGGATAGCGGGGGGGCCCATGAGCAGTTCTTC. The whole variable domain, remainder taken from reference TRBV7-6 and TRBJ2-1, is GAGVSQSPRYKVTKRGQDVALRCDPISGHVSLYWYRQALGQGPEFLTYFNYEAQQDKSGLPNDRFSAERPEGSISTLTIQRTEQRDSAMYRCASSTLDSGGAHEQFFGPGTRLTVL.

To note about this clone: Different DNA sequences within this sample yield the same CDR3. V gene TRBV7-9 combines with J gene TRBJ2-3; D call uncertain. Trimming took off 5 bases at V and 5 bases at J, with 8 bases between the two ends. Germline CDR1 and CDR2: SEHNR and FQNEAQ (reference sequence). The CDR3 contains 12 residues. CDR3 coding DNA: TGTGCCAGCAGCCTTGGGAAAGATACGCAGTATTTT. Its protein is CASSLGKDTQYF.

This sequence joins TRBV27 and TRBJ2-7, with TRBD2 matching over 9 bases. The CDR3 covers 15 residues. Trimming at V came to 3 bases and at J to 3 bases, leaving 6 bases not matched to a gene. CDR1 is MNHEY and CDR2 is SMNVEV in the germline V gene (reference sequence). The CDR3 spells CASSLVGTSLYEQYF. DNA for the CDR3: TGTGCCAGCAGTTTGGTGGGGACTAGCCTCTACGAGCAGTACTTC.

This clone was counted a few times. This chain links TRBV7-2 with TRBJ2-7, with unresolved D. The CDR3 has 11 amino acids. V lost 5 bases and J 3 bases, leaving 5 bases between the germline ends. Germline V CDR1 and CDR2: SGHTA, FQGNSA. Written as DNA, the CDR3 is TGTGCCAGCAGCCCTGGCTACGAGCAGTACTTC. Translating gives CASSPGYEQYF.

The chain has TRBV12-5 and TRBJ2-7; D remains unclear. Between the trimmed V and J ends, which lost 1 base and 4 bases, there was a span of 14 bases. The CDR3 spans 15 residues. CDR1 and CDR2 (germline): LGHNT, FRNRAP. CDR3 loop: CASGLEASLGYEQYF. The CDR3 coding sequence is TGTGCTAGTGGTTTGGAAGCCAGCCTAGGGTACGAGCAGTACTTC.

The V call is TRBV19, the J call TRBJ2-2; the match to TRBD1 covers 8 bases. The CDR3 sequence is 16 residues long. Germline CDR1 and CDR2: LNHDA and SQIVND (reference sequence). With V trimmed by 5 bases and J by 4 bases, 9 bases remained unmatched. The CDR3 DNA reads as TGTGCCAGTAGTCCGGCCAGGGGGCAAAGCACCGGGGAGCTGTTTTTT. This translates into CASSPARGQSTGELFF.

Comment on this clone: The sample contains more than one DNA sequence encoding this CDR3. V and J are TRBV13 and TRBJ1-2; 9 bases agree with TRBD1. With V trimmed by 3 bases and J by 2 bases, 1 base remained unmatched. The germline gives CDR1 PRHDT, CDR2 FYEKMQ (reference sequence). CDR3 size: 14 residues. The CDR3 spells CASSLGTGNYGYTF. CDR3 nucleotides: TGTGCCAGCAGCTTGGGGACAGGGAACTATGGCTACACCTTC.

The genes are TRBV25-1 and TRBJ2-7, with 9 bases aligning to TRBD2. Germline trimming cut 3 bases from V and 4 bases from J; bases unmatched to any gene: 13. CDR3 size: 17 residues. In germline, CDR1 is MGHDK, CDR2 SYGVNS. The chain's CDR3 is CASSDSVEAGGRYEQYF. The CDR3 coding sequence is TGTGCCAGCAGTGACTCCGTCGAAGCGGGGGGCCGGTACGAGCAGTACTTC.

This clone was recorded a few times. The chain has TRBV7-9 and TRBJ2-5, with 7 bases that match TRBD1. This CDR3 has 12 residues. Trimming removed 10 bases from V and 3 bases from J; junction bases left unmatched: 5. Germline CDR1 and CDR2: SEHNR and FQNEAQ (reference sequence). The DNA of the CDR3 is TGTGCCACCCGGGACAGAGAAGAGACCCAGTACTTC. It translates to CATRDREETQYF.

CDR3 residues: CASSLQGSLDEQYF. The CDR3 nucleotides are TGTGCCAGCAGTCTGCAGGGATCGTTGGACGAGCAGTACTTC. The chain combines TRBV27 with TRBJ2-7; possibly TRBD1 for D (5 bases). The germline V and J ends were trimmed by 5 bases and 5 bases, with 16 bases remaining between them. The CDR3 has 14 residues. The germline gives CDR1 MNHEY, CDR2 SMNVEV (reference sequence).

The chain uses TRBV30 and TRBJ1-2; no definite D call. V was shortened by 3 bases and J by 1 base, with 6 bases between the two germline ends. The CDR3 contains 12 residues. Per the germline V gene, CDR1 is GTSNPN and CDR2 is SVGIG (reference sequence). CDR3 coding DNA: TGTGCCTGGAGGAAGGATAACTATGGCTACACCTTC. Residues: CAWRKDNYGYTF.

The genes are TRBV5-1 and TRBJ2-1; 9 bases are a match to TRBD1. This CDR3 comprises 17 residues. The ends lost 0 bases at V and 2 bases at J; junction bases unmatched: 6. CDR1 is SGHRS and CDR2 is YFSETQ in the germline V gene. The CDR3 protein is CASSLARTGAAYNEQFF. In DNA, the CDR3 is TGCGCCAGCAGCTTGGCCCGGACAGGGGCCGCCTACAATGAGCAGTTCTTC.

This chain connects TRBV10-3 to TRBJ1-1, with unresolved D. CDR1 is ENHRY and CDR2 is SYGVKD in the germline V gene. With 3 bases removed from V and 3 bases from J, the gap between germline ends came to 8 bases. The CDR3 totals 13 residues. For the CDR3, the DNA is TGTGCCATCAGTGAAGAGGCATACACTGAAGCTTTCTTT. Translated, it gives CAISEEAYTEAFF.

The chain links TRBV6-5 to TRBJ2-7, with TRBD1 as a possible D gene (6 bases). Trimming stripped 2 bases from V and 5 bases from J, with 16 bases between. Germline CDR1 is MNHEY and CDR2 is SVGAGI. The CDR3 runs 15 residues. In DNA form, the CDR3 reads TGTGCCAGCAGTTACCCCACCGCTACAGGGAACGAGCAGTACTTC. Its translation is CASSYPTATGNEQYF.

The CDR3 spells CSAGSVDYEQYF. The CDR3 DNA reads as TGCAGCGCGGGATCGGTGGATTACGAGCAGTACTTC. This sequence joins TRBV29-1 and TRBJ2-7; D is perhaps TRBD2 (5 bases). Deletions cut 7 bases from V and 4 bases from J, with 14 bases between. The CDR3 sequence is 12 residues long. Germline V lookup: CDR1 SQVTM, CDR2 ANQGSEA.

Details on this clone: This sample includes further DNA sequences coding for the same CDR3. This rearrangement joins TRBV2 to TRBJ2-1; the D is unclear. CDR1 and CDR2 from the germline V gene are SNHLY and FYNNEI. The CDR3 is 15 amino acids. V dropped 2 bases and J dropped 0 bases, with 8 bases sitting between them. The CDR3 region has the DNA TGTGCCAGCAGTGAAACCCCGAGCTCCTACAATGAGCAGTTCTTC. Its translation is CASSETPSSYNEQFF.

The V call is TRBV2, the J call TRBJ2-5, with TRBD1 as a possible D gene (6 bases). Germline V CDR1 and CDR2: SNHLY, FYNNEI. This CDR3 contains 12 residues. The germline V and J ends were trimmed by 4 bases and 3 bases, with 6 bases remaining between them. Here the CDR3 DNA reads TGTGCCAGCAGTGGGACAGAAGAGACCCAGTACTTC. Protein sequence: CASSGTEETQYF. Full variable domain (outside the CDR3, taken from reference TRBV2 and TRBJ2-5): EPEVTQTPSHQVTQMGQEVILRCVPISNHLYFYWYRQILGQKVEFLVSFYNNEISEKSEIFDDQFSVERPDGSNFTLKIRSTKLEDSAMYFCASSGTEETQYFGPGTRLLVL.